Each of the 22 T cell receptor beta chains below was sequenced from the same sample in a study of blood T cells in healthy people across ages. With a J-beta primer mix and a sample-barcoded 5' primer, a second PCR ran roughly 6 to 11 cycles. Via MiXCR, TCRdb re-called the 5' RACE reads, giving one row per CDR3 protein. The data contain more than 700,000 distinct CDR3 sequences, around 50% of them singletons. Sequenced material: blood. The receptors derive from a man at least 80 years old in good health.

This clonotype appeared many times. The chain employs TRBV9 and TRBJ2-3, with D uncertain. The V and J ends lost 0 bases and 5 bases respectively, with 13 bases between them. The V gene's germline CDR1 is SGDLS and CDR2 YYNGEE. The CDR3 totals 15 residues. The CDR3 reads CASSVVDVKGDTQYF. CDR3 in DNA: TGTGCCAGCAGCGTAGTTGACGTGAAAGGAGATACGCAGTATTTT.

The chain is built from TRBV5-1 and TRBJ2-5, with TRBD2 identical over 12 bases. CDR3 length: 18 residues. V was clipped by 0 bases and J by 0 bases; unmatched bases: 6. CDR1 is SGHRS, CDR2 YFSETQ, per germline. This chain's CDR3 is CASSLGLAGVRYQETQYF. CDR3 nucleotide sequence: TGCGCCAGCAGCTTGGGACTAGCGGGAGTAAGGTACCAAGAGACCCAGTACTTC.

This chain joins TRBV5-6 and TRBJ2-2; D is possibly TRBD2 (5 bases). The CDR3 length is 14 residues. CDR1 SGHDT and CDR2 YYEEEE come from the germline V gene. Trimming left V 4 bases short and J 8 bases short, with 15 bases between. This CDR3 reads CASSPNYGEGELFF. The CDR3 region has the DNA TGTGCCAGCAGCCCGAACTACGGGGAAGGGGAGCTGTTTTTT.

Ten or more counts support this clonotype. The chain has TRBV7-2 and TRBJ2-7; D remains ambiguous. Germline lookup yields CDR1 SGHTA and CDR2 FQGNSA. Deletions cut 5 bases from V and 6 bases from J, with 17 bases between. CDR3 size: 14 residues. CDR3 loop: CASSIGIMRFEQYF. CDR3 sequence (DNA): TGTGCCAGCAGCATAGGGATCATGCGGTTCGAGCAGTACTTC.

The J gene is TRBJ2-2, the V gene TRBV12-3 or TRBV12-4; D gene uncertain. CDR3 length: 14 amino acids. Trimming shortened V by 3 bases and J by 4 bases, and 9 bases separated the two germline ends. The CDR3 region is CASSLGRRTGELFF. The CDR3 DNA is TGTGCCAGCAGTTTGGGCCGGCGCACCGGGGAGCTGTTTTTT.

This chain uses TRBV11-3 with TRBJ2-5; tentative D call: TRBD1 (5 bases). V dropped 4 bases and J dropped 2 bases, with 20 bases sitting between them. The CDR3 contains 17 residues. The germline V gene encodes CDR1 SGHNT and CDR2 YENEEA. CDR3 amino acids: CASSSRAPTDRQETQYF. In DNA form, the CDR3 reads TGTGCCAGCAGCTCGCGCGCCCCGACAGATCGACAAGAGACCCAGTACTTC.

The table lists this clonotype with many counts. This sequence joins TRBV27 and TRBJ2-7, with a tentative D call TRBD2 (6 bases). V was cut by 5 bases and J by 2 bases, with 13 bases left in between. Germline CDR1 and CDR2: MNHEY and SMNVEV (reference sequence). CDR3 length: 14 amino acids. CDR3 DNA: TGTGCCAGCAGTACTTTACGGGGGACCTACGAGCAGTACTTC. As protein: CASSTLRGTYEQYF.

For this clonotype: A single base separates this from a much larger clone, so it may be a read error. The gene calls are TRBV7-2 and TRBJ2-7; 9 nucleotides agree with TRBD1. There are 15 residues in the CDR3. The germline V gene has CDR1 SGHTA and CDR2 FQGNSA. CDR3 sequence: CANSQRGQGSYEQYF. CDR3 in DNA: TGTGCCAACAGCCAAAGGGGACAGGGCTCCTACGAGCAGTACTTC.

Only a few counts were recorded for this clonotype. V and J are TRBV7-9 and TRBJ2-1, with TRBD2 matching over 8 bases. The germline gives CDR1 SEHNR, CDR2 FQNEAQ (reference sequence). This CDR3 region has 15 residues. After removal of 2 bases from V and 2 bases from J, the junction contained 2 bases not matched to a gene. The CDR3 loop is CASSLSGSTYNEQFF. The CDR3 DNA sequence: TGTGCCAGCAGCTTAAGCGGGAGTACCTACAATGAGCAGTTCTTC.

This clonotype came up a few times. This chain uses TRBV24-1 with TRBJ2-5, with D perhaps matching TRBD1 or TRBD2 (5 bases each). Germline CDR1 and CDR2: KGHDR and SFDVKD. V was cut by 3 bases and J by 5 bases, with 15 bases left in between. This CDR3 comprises 15 residues. DNA for the CDR3: TGTGCCACCAGTGATGCCGGGACGGGACGCGAGACCCAGTACTTC. Translation: CATSDAGTGRETQYF.

This chain uses TRBV4-3 with TRBJ1-6; no reliable D call. V was pared by 0 bases and J by 6 bases, with 9 bases between. This CDR3 has 15 amino acids. Germline V gives CDR1 LGHNA, CDR2 YSLEER. The CDR3 here is CASSQDSSSNSPLHF. CDR3 nucleotide sequence: TGCGCCAGCAGCCAAGATTCCAGCTCTAATTCACCCCTCCACTTT.

This clonotype came up many times. The rearrangement uses TRBV4-3 and TRBJ2-7, with TRBD2 matching over 8 bases. CDR1 and CDR2 (germline): LGHNA, YSLEER. The length of the CDR3 is 16 residues. V was clipped by 0 bases and J by 6 bases; unmatched bases: 10. The CDR3 DNA is TGCGCCAGCAGCCAAGATCGGGCGGGAGGTCCCCTCGAGCAGTACTTC. Protein sequence: CASSQDRAGGPLEQYF.

The chain couples TRBV5-1 to TRBJ2-2; no reliable D call. The V gene's germline CDR1 is SGHRS and CDR2 YFSETQ. The CDR3 loop spans 14 amino acids. Trimming cost V 3 bases and J 2 bases, with 8 bases left between them. CDR3 sequence (DNA): TGCGCCAGCAGCTCTCCATCCAACACCGGGGAGCTGTTTTTT. Amino acids: CASSSPSNTGELFF.

As to this clonotype: The junction differs from germline at one of its ends, possibly a read error. V usage is TRBV12-3 or TRBV12-4 and J usage is TRBJ2-7; 9 positions agree with TRBD1. This CDR3 comprises 14 residues. The CDR3 coding sequence is TGTGCCAGCAGTCCGGACAGGGGTTCCTACAAGCAGTACTTC. This encodes CASSPDRGSYKQYF.

In the case of this clonotype: This sequence may be a read error, since a much larger clone differs from it by one base. The gene calls are TRBV11-2 and TRBJ2-5; TRBD2 matches 10 bases. Trimming at V came to 9 bases and at J to 11 bases, leaving 15 bases not matched to a gene. The CDR3 loop spans 14 amino acids. CDR1 and CDR2 (germline): SGHAT, FQNNGV. CDR3 DNA sequence: TGTGCCAGTAGTGCTAGCGGGAGTTACAATGAGCAGTACTTC. Its protein is CASSASGSYNEQYF.

This clonotype was detected a few times. This chain connects TRBV5-1 to TRBJ2-1; 7 bases fit TRBD2. The CDR3 length is 15 residues. The ends lost 5 bases at V and 4 bases at J; junction bases unmatched: 9. Looked up from germline, CDR1 is SGHRS and CDR2 is YFSETQ. This CDR3 is CASRGGPMGYNEQFF. In DNA form, the CDR3 reads TGCGCCAGCAGGGGAGGGCCGATGGGTTACAATGAGCAGTTCTTC. Full variable domain (missing parts from reference TRBV5-1 and TRBJ2-1): KAGVTQTPRYLIKTRGQQVTLSCSPISGHRSVSWYQQTPGQGLQFLFEYFSETQRNKGNFPGRFSGRQFSNSRSEMNVSTLELGDSALYLCASRGGPMGYNEQFFGPGTRLTVL.

The V and J genes are TRBV6-2 or TRBV6-3 and TRBJ2-5, with 14 positions matching TRBD2. Near its end, the DNA agrees better with TRBJ2-7, so the J call may be wrong. CDR1 and CDR2 from the germline V gene are MNHEY and SVGEGT. This CDR3 contains 15 residues. CDR3 coding DNA: TGTGCCAGCAGTCCCGGGACTAGCGGGAGTGGCGAGCAGTACTTC. The encoded protein is CASSPGTSGSGEQYF.

The rearrangement joins TRBV12-3 or TRBV12-4 to TRBJ2-1, with TRBD2 matching over 10 bases. The J call may be mistaken, given a closer DNA end match to TRBJ2-7. The length of the CDR3 is 17 residues. CDR3 DNA sequence: TGTGCCAGCAGGGGACTAGCGATCCAGAGCTCCTACAATGAGCAGTACTTC. Protein: CASRGLAIQSSYNEQYF.

This clonotype was seen repeatedly, ten times or more. The J gene is TRBJ2-1, the V gene TRBV4-3; D is possibly TRBD2 (6 bases). V lost 8 bases to trimming and J lost 0 bases, with 17 bases between them. This CDR3 has 16 amino acids. Per the germline V gene, CDR1 is LGHNA and CDR2 is YSLEER. CDR3 in DNA: TGCGCCAGCTCCCAGGTCATGGGGGGCTCCTACAATGAGCAGTTCTTC. It yields the protein CASSQVMGGSYNEQFF.

This clonotype was counted a few times. This sequence joins TRBV12-3 or TRBV12-4 and TRBJ1-6; D not certain. This CDR3 has 15 residues. V was clipped by 6 bases and J by 0 bases, with 9 bases between them. This CDR3 is CASRTGSSYNSPLHF. Here the CDR3 DNA reads TGTGCCAGCAGAACCGGTAGCTCCTATAATTCACCCCTCCACTTT.

The V call is TRBV2, the J call TRBJ2-2; 7 nucleotides agree with TRBD1. The CDR3 totals 15 residues. Germline trimming cut 4 bases from V and 1 base from J; bases unmatched to any gene: 3. In germline, CDR1 is SNHLY, CDR2 FYNNEI. CDR3 protein: CASSATGMNTGELFF. For the CDR3, the DNA is TGTGCCAGCAGTGCGACAGGGATGAACACCGGGGAGCTGTTTTTT.

The chain joins TRBV15 to TRBJ1-5, with D tentatively TRBD1 (5 bases). V was clipped by 2 bases and J by 3 bases, with 17 bases between them. Germline V lookup: CDR1 LNHNV, CDR2 YYDKDF (reference sequence). The CDR3 contains 17 residues. The CDR3 coding sequence is TGTGCCACCAGCAGACCTAGCGGGGGGTCGAACAATCAGCCCCAGCATTTT. This codes for CATSRPSGGSNNQPQHF.